The source of this T cell receptor beta chain is a study of technical replicates of blood from four donors. This CDR3 has 15 amino acids. CDR1 is SGDLS and CDR2 is YYNGEE in the germline V gene. Trimming took 2 bases from V and 7 from J, leaving 16 bases between them. Here immunoSEQ multiplex PCR was the method, and the copy in TCRdb shows in-frame clones only, minus some. The sample includes 75,000 to 100,000 clones, 85% to 95% of them seen just once. Sequencing input: T cells isolated from PBMCs. This clonotype was sampled from a human donor in good health. The chain recombines TRBV9 with TRBJ2-1; D is possibly TRBD2 (6 bases). The CDR3 reads CASSVGGSGGNEQFF. CDR3 sequence (DNA): TGTGCCAGCAGCGTCGGGGGTAGCGGCGGAAATGAGCAGTTCTTC.